The sequence of this TCR beta chain was determined in a study of cytomegalovirus exposure and HLA in healthy donors (dated 2017 in TCRdb). At the level of the whole study: In an earlier analysis of 450 to 750 of the donors, less than 350 Gb of sequence data and approximately 120 million unique TCR beta sequences from 180 million or so T cells were reported. An early release covering about 600 HLA-typed donors comprised 300 to 350 gigabases of sequencing data and about 90 million unique TCR sequences. Of the 398 genotyped donors, approximately 83% fell in the genetic ancestry cluster associated with self-reported Caucasian donors. The study aimed to test whether signatures of past pathogen exposure could be identified by cataloging public T cell receptors. The T cell repertoires of some 670 subjects were profiled by immunosequencing and related to cytomegalovirus serostatus. A separate validation cohort of roughly 130 different subjects was used in addition to the approximately 640-subject first cohort. To predict cytomegalovirus infection status, the study combined high-throughput TCR immunosequencing, statistical association of individual TCRs with disease status, and machine learning. A later analysis re-examined previously published TCR beta repertoires from 600 to 700 donors and added high-resolution HLA genotyping to investigate patterns of TCR occurrence. Rather than using new phenotypic data, the later analysis identified candidate immune exposures from TCR beta sequences and from how often those sequences occurred across donors. An earlier analysis of approximately 500 of the donors applied high-throughput TCR beta sequencing to assess whether each TCR beta V gene segment acted as functional or pseudogenic. Alongside the repertoire data, information on donor age, sex, ethnicity and CMV serostatus was compiled. A later genetic analysis took genome-wide SNP genotypes for about 55% of the 666 donors and used that subset as a discovery cohort. Every discovery cohort repertoire had been produced on one sequencing platform. HLA typing covered class I and class II loci at four-digit resolution. The number of typed donors differed by locus: roughly 629-630 for A, B, C, DRB1 and DQB1; approximately 530 for DQA1; about 600 for DPA1; and about 470 for DPB1. Several DR-DQ haplotypes were handled as single units for association and clustering because linkage in the cohort was strong. Among almost 400 genotyped donors of the cohort, an average of about 240,000 unique TCR beta nucleotide sequences were sequenced per donor, roughly 20% of them non-productive.

On the study overall, not on this receptor specifically: Broadly in line with IMGT annotations, most TCR beta V segments showed up in productive rearrangements about 87% or about 30% of the time in an earlier analysis of under 700 of the donors. Compared with equally common non-associated chains, HLA-associated TCR beta chains in a later analysis were more clonally expanded and had lower generation probabilities. Several of the top co-occurrence clusters appeared to be linked to parvovirus B19, influenza, CMV and Epstein-Barr virus, according to a later analysis. According to a later analysis, TCR association rates differed among HLA loci, with DRB1 alleles showing the most associated TCRs and HLA-C alleles showing the fewest. Some IMGT-functional V segments, including TRBV6-2 and TRBV6-3, could not be told apart with the 87-base-pair reads, so those segments were excluded. When HLA alleles, especially DR and DQ, strongly co-occurred, attributing TCR associations to individual alleles was difficult. In this cohort, only TCR beta chains were sequenced, and detectable features were limited by the absence of alpha or paired-chain data. According to a later genetic analysis, donors in an Asian-associated ancestry cluster had fewer N-insertions in productive TCRs than the roughly 670-donor mean. A group of highly shared sequence variants was considered likely to be a technical artifact of the sequencing pipeline. A few of the identified cytomegalovirus-associated TCR beta chains were confirmed in vitro to be specific for cytomegalovirus antigens. Sequencing depth was assumed to be roughly uniform across donors in the presence/absence analyses, though that assumption may not hold. Linkage disequilibrium might explain the correlated functional status among segregating V segments, but an unknown experimental factor could not be excluded. While some public TCRs were present in many individuals, most TCR sequences turned up only very rarely across donors. Specific HLA alleles were associated with 15,000 to 20,000 TCR beta sequences at a false discovery rate of 0.05 in a later analysis. Because HLA typing was unavailable for some donors at each locus, only the typed subset was used in association tests. The classifier was reported to diagnose cytomegalovirus status with high specificity and sensitivity in both the original cohort and the validation cohort. Most CMV-associated TCR beta chains appeared to be HLA-restricted in a later analysis, and the HLA associations seemed to be driven largely by CMV exposure. It was suggested by the authors that the approach could potentially be generalized to other disease states and immunological phenotypes. Because counts were too low, about 15 rarely observed V segments, including chromosome 9 orphons, were left out of the earlier analysis of 587 of the donors. A total of about 150 TCR beta chains were listed by the study as associated with cytomegalovirus. A further reported finding was that TCR beta sequences accurately predicted the HLA-A and HLA-B alleles for most subjects in the first cohort. V-gene and J-gene trimming of TCR beta chains was associated with a missense DCLRE1C variant in a later genetic analysis, and the association was replicated in an independent cohort. The only immune exposure information available for the cohort was CMV serostatus.

The receptor library was made with the immunoSEQ multiplex PCR assay. For the multiplex PCR, a mixture combining 60 forward primers for TCR Vbeta segments and 13 reverse primers for TCR Jbeta segments was used. Amplification of the CDR3 region of rearranged TCR beta genes was performed with a multiplex PCR assay on genomic DNA. The Illumina HiSeq System was used to sequence the amplified TCR beta libraries as 87-base-pair reads. The authors' analysis ran thus. A later analysis tallied 75 million to 95 million unique TCR beta chains across the 666 repertoires, and approximately 12 million of those chains were shared by two or more donors. Raw reads were error-corrected and collapsed into unique sequences by a nearest-neighbor algorithm in which closely related sequences were merged to remove PCR and sequencing errors. Alignment of CDR3 sequences to IMGT reference sequences was used to assign V, D and J gene segments. For a sequence to be retained, a match of at least six nucleotides was required to both a V gene segment and a J gene segment. A rearrangement counted as productive if the CDR3 had no stop codons and remained in frame with V and J, and every other rearrangement counted as non-productive. Following IMGT convention, CDR3 was defined as the stretch from the second conserved V-encoded cysteine to the conserved J-encoded phenylalanine. The earlier analysis of about 620 of the donors excluded sequences that lacked an unambiguous match to a single V gene segment. An earlier analysis of a few hundred of the donors called V segments functional above 56.7% productive rearrangements and segregating when the between-donor standard deviation exceeded 5%. A statistical classification framework was built for diagnosing cytomegalovirus status from the catalog of TCR beta chain sequences. V and J gene assignment, in a later analysis, came from comparing TCR nucleotide sequences with IMGT/GENE-DB human TR gene sequences. Using the TCRdist pipeline, a later analysis assigned CDR3 sequences along with most-parsimonious VDJ recombination scenarios. In a later analysis, each TCR beta chain was defined by its CDR3 amino acid sequence together with its V-gene family, and reads without a unique V-gene family were excluded. In a later analysis, around 650 highly shared, low-generation-probability nucleotide sequences were removed to address suspected cross-contamination and a sequencing artifact. In a later analysis, a clonal expansion index for each public chain was calculated from normalized within-repertoire ranks of inferred template counts. A later analysis computed generation probabilities with a VDJ recombination model fitted to out-of-frame rearrangements, and checked the results against IGoR. In a later analysis, TCR-TCR, TCR-HLA and TCR-CMV co-occurrence was scored with hypergeometric tests, and a repertoire-size bias correction was applied to TCR pairs. In a later analysis, false discovery rates were estimated by permuting HLA or CMV assignments 20 times. In a later analysis, co-occurring TCRs were grouped using DBSCAN, and TCRdist sequence similarity was added for clustering within HLA-allele-positive subsets. Co-occurrence clustering excluded repertoires with fewer than 30,000 or more than 120,000 public chains, plus five with anomalous nucleotide sharing. This immuneACCESS table, as held by TCRdb, lists in-frame sequences with V and J called but not all clones. Of the missing ones, under half trace to an unresolved V gene in checked studies; the others have no known cause. The DNA gave D and trimming, while V, J and clone size come from that table. Counted in this sample were more than 80,000 clones; about 78% of them appeared once. The ten most abundant clones make up under 6% of the sample.

There are 19 amino acids in the CDR3, from cysteine to phenylalanine inclusive. The only DNA kept is the CDR3, 57 bases in frame from the first base. V trim: 5 bases; J trim: 0 bases; unmatched bases: 15. CDR1 and CDR2, per the germline V gene, are SGHVS and FQNEAQ. The cohort comprised 670 or so healthy bone marrow donors. All cohort members were sampled while nominally healthy, although unrecorded immune exposures were likely present. The donor was CMV seropositive and was included in the group of 250 to 350 seropositive cohort members. Every donor gave a peripheral blood sample, and the peripheral blood mononuclear cells from that sample were used for TCR beta sequencing. Genomic DNA was extracted from the blood cell samples with the Qiagen DNeasy Blood Extraction Kit. On this clone: Its cognate antigen has yet to be identified. The record has no base qualities; no much larger clone is one base away.

Sequencing input: PBMCs. The receptor comes from a man aged 18-30 years in good health and CMV-seropositive. Here the chain combines TRBV7-8 and TRBJ2-4; 8 bases in between match TRBD2. CDR3 region: CASSPNSFQAGVAKNIQYF. The sequenced DNA: TGTGCCAGCAGCCCGAACAGCTTCCAAGCGGGAGTAGCCAAAAACATTCAGTACTTC.